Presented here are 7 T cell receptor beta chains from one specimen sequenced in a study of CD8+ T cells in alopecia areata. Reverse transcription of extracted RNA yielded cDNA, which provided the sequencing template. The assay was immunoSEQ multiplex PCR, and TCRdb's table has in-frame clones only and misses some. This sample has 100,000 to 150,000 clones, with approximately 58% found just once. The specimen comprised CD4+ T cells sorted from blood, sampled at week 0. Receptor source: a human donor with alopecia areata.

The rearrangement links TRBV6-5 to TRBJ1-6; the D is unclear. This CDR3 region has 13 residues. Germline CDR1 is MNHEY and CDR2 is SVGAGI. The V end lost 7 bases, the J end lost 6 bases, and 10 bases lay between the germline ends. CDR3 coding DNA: TGTGCCAGCACTCGGGGTGGTAATTCACCCCTCCACTTT. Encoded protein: CASTRGGNSPLHF.

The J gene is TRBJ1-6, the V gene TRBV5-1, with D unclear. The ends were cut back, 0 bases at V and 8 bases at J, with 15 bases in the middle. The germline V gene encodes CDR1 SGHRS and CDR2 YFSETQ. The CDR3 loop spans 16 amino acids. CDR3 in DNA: TGCGCCAGCAGCTTGGAAATAGGGAGTGGTGATTCACCCCTCCACTTT. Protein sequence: CASSLEIGSGDSPLHF.

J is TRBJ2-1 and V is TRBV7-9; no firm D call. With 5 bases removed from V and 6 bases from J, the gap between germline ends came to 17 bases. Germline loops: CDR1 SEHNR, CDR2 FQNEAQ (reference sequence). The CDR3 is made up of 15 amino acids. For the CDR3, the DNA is TGTGCCAGCAGCCTCAGCCCTAAAGGATTCAATGAGCAGTTCTTC. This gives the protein CASSLSPKGFNEQFF.

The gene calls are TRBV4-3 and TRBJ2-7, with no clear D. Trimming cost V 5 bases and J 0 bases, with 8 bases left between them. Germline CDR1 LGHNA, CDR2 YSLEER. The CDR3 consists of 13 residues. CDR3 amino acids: CASSSLGSYEQYF. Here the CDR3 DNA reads TGCGCCAGCAGCTCCCTAGGCTCCTACGAGCAGTACTTC.

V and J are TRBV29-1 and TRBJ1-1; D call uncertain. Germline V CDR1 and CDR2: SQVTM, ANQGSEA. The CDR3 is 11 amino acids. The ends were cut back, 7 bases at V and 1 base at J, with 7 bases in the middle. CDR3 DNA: TGCAGCGGGACGGCGAACACTGAAGCTTTCTTT. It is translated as CSGTANTEAFF.

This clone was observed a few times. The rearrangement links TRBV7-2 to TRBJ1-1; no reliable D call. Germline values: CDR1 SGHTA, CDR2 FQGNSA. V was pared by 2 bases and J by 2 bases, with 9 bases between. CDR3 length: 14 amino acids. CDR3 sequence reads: CASSLRQINTEAFF. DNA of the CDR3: TGTGCCAGCAGCTTAAGACAAATCAACACTGAAGCTTTCTTT.

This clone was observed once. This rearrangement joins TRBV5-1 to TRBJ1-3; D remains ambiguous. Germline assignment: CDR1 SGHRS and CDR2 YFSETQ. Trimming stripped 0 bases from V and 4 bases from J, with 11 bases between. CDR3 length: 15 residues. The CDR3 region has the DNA TGCGCCAGCAGCTTGGGGAACCTTGGCGGAAACACCATATATTTT. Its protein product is CASSLGNLGGNTIYF.